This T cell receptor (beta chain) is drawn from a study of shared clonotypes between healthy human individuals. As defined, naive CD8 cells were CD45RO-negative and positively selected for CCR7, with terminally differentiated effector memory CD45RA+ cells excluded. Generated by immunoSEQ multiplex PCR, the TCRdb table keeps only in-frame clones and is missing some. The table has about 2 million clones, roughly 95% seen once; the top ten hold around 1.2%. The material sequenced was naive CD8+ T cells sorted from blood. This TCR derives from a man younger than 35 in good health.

In DNA, the CDR3 is TGTGCCAGCATCCCGAGGGGGCATGGAGCAGATACGCAGTATTTT. Its translation is CASIPRGHGADTQYF. This chain uses TRBV5-8 with TRBJ2-3, with 7 nucleotides matching TRBD1. The CDR3 length is 15 residues. Germline loops: CDR1 SGHTS, CDR2 YDEGEE. After removal of 6 bases from V and 4 bases from J, the junction contained 11 bases not matched to a gene.